This TCR beta chain was obtained from a study of T cell repertoires in cytomegalovirus infection. Study outcomes and limitations: Within the response measured ex vivo, HLA-C-restricted CMV-specific TCR beta clonotypes were dominant.

TCRdb used MiXCR to reprocess the reads, holding one entry per CDR3 protein. This table has 200,000 to 300,000 distinct CDR3 sequences, over 9% appearing once. This clonotype was observed at least ten times. As yet, its antigen is unknown. One end of the junction is discordant with germline, which a read error may explain. The TCR originated in a human donor in good health (CMV status not recorded). Some clones in this sample may be carry-over from other donors' samples. The sequencing sample was made of PBMCs.

This CDR3 reads CASSLRGDYGYTF. Here the CDR3 DNA reads TGTGCCAGCAGCTTACGGGGAGACTATGGCTACACCTTC. The V gene is TRBV5-1, the J gene TRBJ1-2; D gene uncertain. CDR3 length: 13 residues. CDR1 and CDR2 (germline): SGHRS, YFSETQ. The whole variable domain, remainder taken from reference TRBV5-1 and TRBJ1-2, is KAGVTQTPRYLIKTRGQQVTLSCSPISGHRSVSWYQQTPGQGLQFLFEYFSETQRNKGNFPGRFSGRQFSNSRSEMNVSTLELGDSALYLCASSLRGDYGYTFGSGTRLTVV.